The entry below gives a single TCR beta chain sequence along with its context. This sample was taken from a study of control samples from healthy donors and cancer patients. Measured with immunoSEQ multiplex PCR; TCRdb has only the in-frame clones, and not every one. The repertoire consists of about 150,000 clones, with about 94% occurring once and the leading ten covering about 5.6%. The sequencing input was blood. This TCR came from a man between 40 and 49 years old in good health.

CDR3 amino acids: CASFPSGISDTQYF. DNA of the CDR3: TGTGCCAGCTTCCCTAGCGGGATTTCGGATACGCAGTATTTT. The chain employs TRBV2 and TRBJ2-3, with 9 bases matching TRBD2. J was trimmed by 6 bases and V by 8 bases; bases with no gene match: 9. The germline CDR1 and CDR2 sequences are SNHLY and FYNNEI. The CDR3 totals 14 residues. Variable domain in full (rest from reference TRBV2 and TRBJ2-3): EPEVTQTPSHQVTQMGQEVILRCVPISNHLYFYWYRQILGQKVEFLVSFYNNEISEKSEIFDDQFSVERPDGSNFTLKIRSTKLEDSAMYFCASFPSGISDTQYFGPGTRLTVL.